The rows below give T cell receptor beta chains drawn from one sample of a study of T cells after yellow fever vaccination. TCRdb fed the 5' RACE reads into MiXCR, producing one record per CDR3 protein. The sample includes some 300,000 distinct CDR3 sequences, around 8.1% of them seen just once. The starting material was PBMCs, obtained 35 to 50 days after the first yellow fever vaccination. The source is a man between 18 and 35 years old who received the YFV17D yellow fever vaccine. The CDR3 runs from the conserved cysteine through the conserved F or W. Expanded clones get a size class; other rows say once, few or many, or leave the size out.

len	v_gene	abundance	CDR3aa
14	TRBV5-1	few	CASSLEPMNTEAFF
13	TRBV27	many	CASSGTEAYEQYF
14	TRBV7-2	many	CATTLGQGTDTQYF
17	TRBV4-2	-	CASSQATLSGGEETQYF
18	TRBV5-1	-	CASSLVAYGAASGNTIYF
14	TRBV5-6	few	CASSSPFSNQPQHF
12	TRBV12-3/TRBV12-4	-	CASSFYVDTQYF
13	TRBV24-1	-	CATSDIGNTEAFF
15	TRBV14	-	CASSPEAWSVGEQFF
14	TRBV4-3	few	CASSQGTQPDTQYF
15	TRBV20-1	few	CSARDLRSNQETQYF
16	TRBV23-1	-	CASKLETRDSAYEQYF
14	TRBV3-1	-	CASSQAEGRTEAFF
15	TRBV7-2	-	CASSSQGAANYGYTF
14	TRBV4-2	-	CAMGFWLLCYEQYF
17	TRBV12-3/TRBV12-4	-	CASSLVGYWGKNTEAFF
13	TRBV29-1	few	CSVAGQINQPQHF
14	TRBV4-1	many	CASSQGPESDTQYF
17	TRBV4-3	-	CASSQVQGAQANEKLFF
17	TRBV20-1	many	CSARDLGQGRLTGELFF
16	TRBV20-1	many	CSARGGPGGAVNEQFF
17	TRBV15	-	CATSRDRRGLIYNEQFF
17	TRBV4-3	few	CASSQDPFQRANYGYTF
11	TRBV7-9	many	CASSWEETQYF
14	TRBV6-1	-	CASSPRTGTDTQYF
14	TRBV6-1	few	CASRDREQGQPQHF
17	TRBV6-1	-	CASSPGRDSFSQETQYF
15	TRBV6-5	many	CASSYQAGGRDTQYF
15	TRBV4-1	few	CASSQDPGGFYGYTF
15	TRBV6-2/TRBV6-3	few	CASSYSVRGYNEQFF
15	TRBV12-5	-	CASGLALGGLTEAFF
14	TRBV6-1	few	CASRDRWVMEPQHF
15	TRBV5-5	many	CASSYNPTGTDTQYF
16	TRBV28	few	CASTLRAGAETDTQYF
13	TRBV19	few	CASNGQRRSPLHF
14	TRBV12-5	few	CASGLGTGITEAFF
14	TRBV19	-	CASRLGIGTDTQYF
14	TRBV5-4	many	CASSLAGATETQYF
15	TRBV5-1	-	CASSLEGDSSQPQHF
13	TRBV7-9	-	CASSPQGYNEQFF
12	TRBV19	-	CASRGANQPQHF
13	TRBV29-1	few	CSVERGMARELFF
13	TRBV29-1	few	CSARTASTLIAFF